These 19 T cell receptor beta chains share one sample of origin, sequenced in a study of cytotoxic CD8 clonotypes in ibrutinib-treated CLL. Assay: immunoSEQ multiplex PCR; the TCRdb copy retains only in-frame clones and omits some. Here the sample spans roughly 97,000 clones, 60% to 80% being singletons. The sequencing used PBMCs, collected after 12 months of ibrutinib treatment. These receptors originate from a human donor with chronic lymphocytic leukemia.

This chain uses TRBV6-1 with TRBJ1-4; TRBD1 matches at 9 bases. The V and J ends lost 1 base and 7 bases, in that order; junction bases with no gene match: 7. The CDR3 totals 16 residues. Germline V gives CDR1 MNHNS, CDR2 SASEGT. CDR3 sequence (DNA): TGTGCCAGCAGTGAAGGGCTACAGGGGGCCAGTGAAAAACTGTTTTTT. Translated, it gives CASSEGLQGASEKLFF.

CDR3 nucleotides: TGTGCCACCGCTAGACTAGCGGGGGGCTCCTACGAGCAGTACTTC. Its protein is CATARLAGGSYEQYF. This sequence joins TRBV25-1 and TRBJ2-7, with 13 bases matching TRBD2. V lost 10 bases and J lost 0; bases outside the gene matches: 6. The germline CDR1 and CDR2 sequences are MGHDK and SYGVNS. The CDR3 spans 15 residues.

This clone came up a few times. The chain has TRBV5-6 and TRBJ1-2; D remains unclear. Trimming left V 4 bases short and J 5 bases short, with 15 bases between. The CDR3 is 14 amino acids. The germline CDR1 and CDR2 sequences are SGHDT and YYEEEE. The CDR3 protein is CASSAGSQVYGYTF. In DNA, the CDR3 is TGTGCCAGCAGCGCCGGGAGCCAAGTTTATGGCTACACCTTC.

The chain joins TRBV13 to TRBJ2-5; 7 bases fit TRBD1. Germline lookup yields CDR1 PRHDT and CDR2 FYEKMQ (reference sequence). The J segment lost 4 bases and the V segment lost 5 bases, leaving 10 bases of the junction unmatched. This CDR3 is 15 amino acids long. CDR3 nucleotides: TGTGCCAGCAGCGCTGACAGGGCCGGTCGAGAGACCCAGTACTTC. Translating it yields CASSADRAGRETQYF.

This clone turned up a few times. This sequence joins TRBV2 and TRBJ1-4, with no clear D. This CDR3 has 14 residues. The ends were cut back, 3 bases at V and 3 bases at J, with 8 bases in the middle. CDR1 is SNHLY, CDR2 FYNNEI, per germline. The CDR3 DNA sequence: TGTGCCAGCAGTGACGCCGATTCTAATGAAAAACTGTTTTTT. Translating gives CASSDADSNEKLFF.

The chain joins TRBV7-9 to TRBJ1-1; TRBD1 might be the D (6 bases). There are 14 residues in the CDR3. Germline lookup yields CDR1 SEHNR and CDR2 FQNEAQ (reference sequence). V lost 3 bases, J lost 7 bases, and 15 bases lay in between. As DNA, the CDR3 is TGTGCCAGCAGCTTTGGAGGGGGTAGGGGTGAAGCTTTCTTT. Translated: CASSFGGGRGEAFF.

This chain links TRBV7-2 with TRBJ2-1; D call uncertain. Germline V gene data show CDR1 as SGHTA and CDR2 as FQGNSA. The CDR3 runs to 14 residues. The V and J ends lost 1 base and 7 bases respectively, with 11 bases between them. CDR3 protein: CASSLGSPENEQFF. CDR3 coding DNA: TGTGCCAGCAGCTTAGGATCGCCCGAGAATGAGCAGTTCTTC.

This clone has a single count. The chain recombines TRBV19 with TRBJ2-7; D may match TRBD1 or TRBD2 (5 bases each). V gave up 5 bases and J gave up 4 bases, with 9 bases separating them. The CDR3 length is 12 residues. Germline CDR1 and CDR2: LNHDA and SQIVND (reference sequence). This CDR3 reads CASSQGDYEQYF. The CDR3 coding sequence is TGTGCCAGTAGTCAGGGAGATTACGAGCAGTACTTC.

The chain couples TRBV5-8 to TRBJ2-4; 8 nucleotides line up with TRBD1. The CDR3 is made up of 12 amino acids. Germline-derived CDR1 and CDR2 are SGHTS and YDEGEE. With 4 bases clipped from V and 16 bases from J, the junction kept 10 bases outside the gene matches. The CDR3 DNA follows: TGTGCCAGCAGCGACCGGGACAGGTCGCTTTACTTC. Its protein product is CASSDRDRSLYF. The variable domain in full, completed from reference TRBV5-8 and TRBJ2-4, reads EAGVTQSPTHLIKTRGQQATLRCSPISGHTSVYWYQQALGLGLQFLLWYDEGEERNRGNFPPRFSGRQFPNYSSELNVNALELEDSALYLCASSDRDRSLYFGAGTRLSVL.

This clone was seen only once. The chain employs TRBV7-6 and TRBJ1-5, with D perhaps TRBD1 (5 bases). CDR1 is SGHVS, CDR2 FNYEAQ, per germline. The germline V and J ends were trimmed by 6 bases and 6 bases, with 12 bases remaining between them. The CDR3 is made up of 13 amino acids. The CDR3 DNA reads TGTGCCAGCAGTCCAGGGAGAGGTCAGCCCCAGCATTTT. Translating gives CASSPGRGQPQHF.

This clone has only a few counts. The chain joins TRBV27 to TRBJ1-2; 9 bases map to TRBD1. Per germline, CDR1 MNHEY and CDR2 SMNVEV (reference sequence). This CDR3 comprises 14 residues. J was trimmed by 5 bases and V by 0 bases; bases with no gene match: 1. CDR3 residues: CASSLSGTGYGYTF. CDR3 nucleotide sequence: TGTGCCAGCAGTTTATCGGGGACAGGGTATGGCTACACCTTC.

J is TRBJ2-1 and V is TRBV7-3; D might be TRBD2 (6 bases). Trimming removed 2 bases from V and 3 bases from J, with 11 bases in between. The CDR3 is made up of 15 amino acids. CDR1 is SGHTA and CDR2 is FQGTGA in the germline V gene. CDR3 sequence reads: CASSLGGANYNEQFF. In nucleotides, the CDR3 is TGTGCCAGCAGCTTAGGCGGGGCAAACTACAATGAGCAGTTCTTC.

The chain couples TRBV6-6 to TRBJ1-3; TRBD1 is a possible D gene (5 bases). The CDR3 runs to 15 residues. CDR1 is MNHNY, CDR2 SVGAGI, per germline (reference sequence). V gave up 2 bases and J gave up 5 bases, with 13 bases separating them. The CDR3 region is CASSYGDRTRNTIYF. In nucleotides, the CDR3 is TGTGCCAGCAGTTACGGAGACCGGACACGAAACACCATATATTTT.

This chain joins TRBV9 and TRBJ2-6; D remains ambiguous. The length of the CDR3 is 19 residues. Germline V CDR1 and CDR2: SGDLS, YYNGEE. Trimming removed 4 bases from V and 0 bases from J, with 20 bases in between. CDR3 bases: TGTGCCAGCAGCCCGCCCCCGTACACGGGTAACTCTGGGGCCAACGTCCTGACTTTC. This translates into CASSPPPYTGNSGANVLTF.

The CDR3 coding sequence is TGCGCCAGCAGCTTGGGGGCCACATCCTACGAGCAGTACTTC. Encoded protein: CASSLGATSYEQYF. This sequence joins TRBV5-1 and TRBJ2-7, with D unresolved. Germline lookup yields CDR1 SGHRS and CDR2 YFSETQ. Trimming pared 0 bases from V and 1 base from J, leaving 8 bases between. The CDR3 sequence is 14 residues long.

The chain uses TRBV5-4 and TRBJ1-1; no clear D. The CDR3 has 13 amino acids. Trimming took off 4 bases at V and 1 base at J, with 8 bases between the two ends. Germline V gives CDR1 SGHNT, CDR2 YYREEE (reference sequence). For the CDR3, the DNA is TGTGCCAGCAGCGCCACATCGAACACTGAAGCTTTCTTT. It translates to CASSATSNTEAFF.

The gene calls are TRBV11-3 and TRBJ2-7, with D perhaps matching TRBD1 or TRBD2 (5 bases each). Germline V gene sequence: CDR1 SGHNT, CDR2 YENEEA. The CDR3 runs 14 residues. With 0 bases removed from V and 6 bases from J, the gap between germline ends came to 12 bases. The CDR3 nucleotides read TGTGCCAGCAGCTTAGATGGGGGAGAGGTCGAGCAGTACTTC. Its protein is CASSLDGGEVEQYF.

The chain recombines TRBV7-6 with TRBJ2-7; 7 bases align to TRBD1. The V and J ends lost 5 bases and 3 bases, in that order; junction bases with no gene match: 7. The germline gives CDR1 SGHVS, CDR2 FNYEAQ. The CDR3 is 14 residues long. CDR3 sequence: CASSPGTVDYEQYF. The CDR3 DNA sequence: TGTGCCAGCAGCCCAGGGACAGTCGACTACGAGCAGTACTTC.

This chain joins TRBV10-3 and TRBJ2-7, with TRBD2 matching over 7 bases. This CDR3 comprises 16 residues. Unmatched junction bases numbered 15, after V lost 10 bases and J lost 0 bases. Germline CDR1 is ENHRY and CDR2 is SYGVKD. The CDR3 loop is CASKAGDLRSSYEQYF. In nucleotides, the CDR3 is TGTGCCAGCAAGGCGGGGGACCTCAGGAGCTCCTACGAGCAGTACTTC.